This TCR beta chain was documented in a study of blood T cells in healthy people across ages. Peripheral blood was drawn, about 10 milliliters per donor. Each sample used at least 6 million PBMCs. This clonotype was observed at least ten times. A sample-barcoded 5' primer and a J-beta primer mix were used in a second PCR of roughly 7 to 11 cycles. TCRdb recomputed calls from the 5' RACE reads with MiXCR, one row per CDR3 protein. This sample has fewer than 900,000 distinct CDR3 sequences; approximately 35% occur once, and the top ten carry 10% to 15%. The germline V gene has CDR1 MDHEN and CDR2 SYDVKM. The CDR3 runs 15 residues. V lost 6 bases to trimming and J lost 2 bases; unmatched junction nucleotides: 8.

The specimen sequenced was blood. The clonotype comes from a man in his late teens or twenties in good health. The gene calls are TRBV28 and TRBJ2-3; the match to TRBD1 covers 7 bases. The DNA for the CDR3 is TGTGCCAGCAGGCACACAGGGGCCCTCACAGATACGCAGTATTTT. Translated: CASRHTGALTDTQYF. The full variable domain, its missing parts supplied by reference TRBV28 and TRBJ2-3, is DVKVTQSSRYLVKRTGEKVFLECVQDMDHENMFWYRQDPGLGLRLIYFSYDVKMKEKGDIPEGYSVSREKKERFSLILESASTNQTSMYLCASRHTGALTDTQYFGPGTRLTVL.